The T cell receptor beta chain described here comes from a study of identical twins (dated by TCRdb to the mid-2010s). Regarding the research as a whole: The study deep-sequenced TCR alpha and beta repertoires from monozygotic twins, unrelated adults of various ages and cord blood to test whether fetal clonotypes persist. To rule out contamination, replicate twin experiments were performed at different times with different library preparation protocols.

To note about this clonotype: Its antigen is not yet known. The record has no base qualities; no much larger clone is one base away.

The library was obtained by 5' RACE. The reads were generated on an Illumina HiSeq 2000. Template switching introduced a universal primer binding site; the final cDNA contained a unique molecular identifier, enabling accurate counting of TCR cDNA molecules. First-strand cDNA for TCR alpha and beta chains was synthesized from specific primers in the conserved constant-segment region. To control for contamination, every cDNA library was double barcoded, receiving both a SMART-Mk sample barcode and Illumina barcodes. TruSeq adapter sequences and Illumina sample barcodes were added in two successive PCR steps. The Illumina HiSeq platform was used with custom primers to sequence TCR alpha and beta cDNA libraries. Per the original workflow: Unique molecular identifiers were extracted from raw reads with MiGEC, and CDR3 positions were determined with MiXCR. Recombination models were inferred per individual with the repgenHMM and IGoR tools using an EM algorithm. Shared clonotypes were analyzed with the tcR package in R, and sharing was normalized by the product of cloneset sizes. To study raw recombination without the effects of thymic and clonal selection, out-of-frame nonproductive sequences were analyzed. Clones were called with MiXCR by TCRdb after fastp trimmed the public reads at Q25, and only in-frame beta chains were retained. Rows with one shared CDR3 protein collapse into an entry with the most common genes and DNA. The V and J calls reflect TCRdb's pipeline rather than the authors' work. The sample table lists 350,000 to 450,000 distinct CDR3 sequences, roughly 18% of them with a count of one. Clones ranked in the top ten supply 9% to 15% of the sample.

Every donor in the study was a healthy Caucasian. The researchers also sequenced three unrelated adults who were not twins: a male aged 18 to 30, a male aged 50 to 60, and a female aged 50 to 60. Miltenyi CD45RO+ enrichment and human naive T-cell isolation kits were used to isolate memory (CD45RO+) and naive T cells from PBMC. Overall study outcomes, separate from this receptor: Zero-insertion analyses could be partly confounded by invariant T cells such as MAIT and iNKT, although diverse VJ usage argued against such confounding for most clonotypes. Out-of-frame TCR alpha sequences shared between twins showed an excess of low generation-probability sequences compared with coincidental sharing between unrelated individuals. In monozygotic twins, out-of-frame TCR alpha sharing was systematically underestimated by recombination models, although the models agreed with sharing between unrelated individuals. Fewer insertions were carried by abundant cord blood beta clonotypes, a similar but weaker trend appeared in young adult naive repertoires, and no such trend appeared in memory repertoires. Because the same donors could not be followed over many years, the conclusions relied on cross-sectional statistical analysis. A weaker excess of twin sharing was found in beta out-of-frame sequences because the signal-to-noise ratio was lowered by fewer shared sequences.

The germline V gene sets CDR1 to LGHNA and CDR2 to YNFKEQ. The CDR3 runs 16 amino acids, cysteine and phenylalanine included. Left in the record is the CDR3 DNA by itself, 48 bases read in frame from the first base. Trimming removed 1 base from V and 2 bases from J, leaving 12 bases between the germline ends. This receptor was obtained from a man in his forties or fifties in good health. The specimen sequenced was naive T cells sorted from blood. Explained via the paper, the cell subset or site label denotes: cells isolated with a human naive T-cell isolation kit. The rearrangement joined TRBV4-2 to TRBJ1-5, and perhaps TRBD1 as D gene, on 6 matching bases. The CDR3 in this case is CASSQVGHRGNQPQHF. The DNA sequence is given as TGTGCCAGCAGCCAAGTAGGACACAGGGGCAATCAGCCCCAGCATTTT.